This is a list of T cell receptor beta chains from one sample in a study of blood T cell repertoires in COVID-19. The repertoire was sequenced with immunoSEQ multiplex PCR; TCRdb's copy has only in-frame clones and lacks some. Of a few hundred thousand clones in the sample, 75% to 90% were seen once. The sample taken for sequencing was PBMCs or T cells enriched from blood (not recorded which). The source is a woman in her forties or fifties who had recovered from COVID-19. Each CDR3 is given without its conserved first and last residue.

V gene,CDR3 protein
TRBV7-2,ASSGTGSTGELF
TRBV24-1,ATSEGRDRGTDTQY
TRBV7-2,ASSLGVTSGSSYNEQF
TRBV7-8,ASSLEGSGLAGGTYTQY
TRBV29-1,SVEDRGQGNGYT
TRBV4-3,ASSLNRDTGELF
TRBV7-9,ASSLSGEEQY
TRBV19,ASSPDSSGANVLT
TRBV11-2,ASSLENQAEAF
TRBV2,ASSEGQGNYGYT
TRBV19,ASSRASGSYNEQF
TRBV11-3,ASSPEIDYGYT
TRBV19,ASSMTGPGANEKLF
TRBV4-1,ASSQSAGMGRTEAF
TRBV9,ASSATSGSLYEQY
TRBV4-1,ASRGGPNEQF
TRBV7-9,ATELDRAYGYT
TRBV7-9,ASSQGTSNEKLF
TRBV3-1/TRBV3-2,ASSQGLTSETQY
TRBV14,ASSQVGLLTRGEKLF
TRBV27,ASSPTGAREEKLF
TRBV12-3/TRBV12-4,ASSRAPNEKLF
TRBV15,ATKPESTGELF
TRBV29-1,SVVREGNTEAF
TRBV12-5,ASGSPTGVGPGYT
TRBV5-1,ASKRDRDVVGELF
TRBV28,ASRTGGNEKLF
TRBV5-1,ASSEEGPTGGTEAF
TRBV5-5,ASSLSGGAGYGYT
TRBV5-1,ASTLSSWGETEAF
TRBV7-9,ASSSTRDFNTDTQY
TRBV5-1,ASRLTSGSNEQF